Included here is one TCR beta chain sequence, with context. Antigen unknown. Data came from immunoSEQ multiplex PCR; TCRdb stores just in-frame clones and leaves some out. The table shows over 1.4 million clones, with approximately 96% occurring only once. This entry is derived from a study of shared clonotypes between healthy human individuals. Healthy adults negative for HIV, lacking recent acute infections or vaccinations, served as donors. Study observations and caveats: Naive subsets usually exceeded memory subsets in estimated richness. The low donor count limited represented genetic and exposure-history diversity. It was observed that roughly 5.4% of naive CD4 clonotypes were shared across several donors.

The J segment lost 2 bases and the V segment lost 10 bases, leaving 11 bases of the junction unmatched. CDR3 length: 15 residues. From germline, CDR1 is MNHNY and CDR2 SVGAGI (reference sequence). The specimen sequenced was naive CD4+ T cells sorted from blood. The sample's subset: CD45RA+ positively selected. This receptor was obtained from a man under 40 in good health. This chain connects TRBV6-6 to TRBJ2-5, with 9 bases lining up with TRBD1. CDR3 sequence reads: CATEKRQGVQETQYF. The CDR3 DNA sequence: TGTGCCACCGAGAAAAGACAGGGGGTTCAAGAGACCCAGTACTTC.